The 27 T cell receptor beta chains below come from one sample, sequenced in a study of beta chain features in type 1 diabetes. Expressed TCRB transcripts were sequenced, since all the RNA that had been isolated was reverse transcribed. Method: immunoSEQ multiplex PCR; TCRdb's copy keeps in-frame clones and lacks some. Among some 400,000 clones, over 13% were seen once, and the ten largest hold about 0.018%. The material sequenced was naive CD4+ T cells from blood. Receptor source: a woman aged 18-30 years in good health.

The chain links TRBV7-2 to TRBJ2-1; 14 bases align to TRBD2. Germline V lookup: CDR1 SGHTA, CDR2 FQGNSA. Trimming cost V 8 bases and J 7 bases; bases outside gene matches: 4. The CDR3 runs 14 residues. CDR3 sequence: CASGRTSGRNEQFF. The CDR3 DNA reads TGTGCCAGCGGAAGGACTAGCGGGAGGAATGAGCAGTTCTTC.

With regard to this clone: This same CDR3 is encoded by further DNA sequences in the sample. CDR3 protein: CAWSALYEQYF. In nucleotides, the CDR3 is TGTGCCTGGAGTGCACTCTACGAGCAGTACTTC. The chain links TRBV30 to TRBJ2-7, with D unresolved. The V and J ends lost 1 base and 3 bases respectively, with 4 bases between them. The CDR3 spans 11 residues. Germline CDR1 GTSNPN, CDR2 SVGIG (reference sequence).

The chain has TRBV28 and TRBJ2-3; 8 nucleotides agree with TRBD2. V was clipped by 4 bases and J by 4 bases; unmatched bases: 10. Germline assignment: CDR1 MDHEN and CDR2 SYDVKM. The CDR3 covers 16 residues. CDR3 coding DNA: TGTGCCAGCAGTTCGCCCTCAGCGGGAGAGTCAGATACGCAGTATTTT. Translating gives CASSSPSAGESDTQYF.

The chain links TRBV30 to TRBJ2-1; perhaps TRBD1 as D (6 bases). CDR1 GTSNPN and CDR2 SVGIG come from the germline V gene (reference sequence). This CDR3 contains 16 residues. Trimming removed 1 base at V and 4 bases at J, with 17 bases between. This chain's CDR3 is CAWSDTLRTAYNEQFF. CDR3 nucleotides: TGTGCCTGGAGTGATACCCTACGGACAGCATACAATGAGCAGTTCTTC. Combining the CDR3 with reference TRBV30 and TRBJ2-1 gives the whole variable domain SQTIHQWPATLVQPVGSPLSLECTVEGTSNPNLYWYRQAAGRGLQLLFYSVGIGQISSEVPQNLSASRPQDRQFILSSKKLLLSDSGFYLCAWSDTLRTAYNEQFFGPGTRLTVL.

This clone was counted between two and nine times. The J gene is TRBJ2-5, the V gene TRBV9, with TRBD2 matching over 9 bases. The CDR3 sequence is 15 residues long. Losses at the gene ends were 3 bases for V and 5 bases for J; bases not matched to a gene: 8. Germline V gene data show CDR1 as SGDLS and CDR2 as YYNGEE. The CDR3 protein is CASSADSGRGETQYF. The CDR3 DNA reads as TGTGCCAGCAGCGCCGATAGCGGGAGAGGCGAGACCCAGTACTTC.

This chain joins TRBV29-1 and TRBJ2-7; 8 nucleotides line up with TRBD2. This CDR3 has 13 residues. Trimming at V came to 3 bases and at J to 2 bases, leaving 3 bases not matched to a gene. Per the germline V gene, CDR1 is SQVTM and CDR2 is ANQGSEA. CDR3 bases: TGCAGCGTTGACCAGCGGGGGACCTACGAGCAGTACTTC. Amino acid sequence: CSVDQRGTYEQYF.

This clone occurred once. V gene TRBV5-6 combines with J gene TRBJ1-4, with a weak D call TRBD1 (6 bases). Germline V gene data show CDR1 as SGHDT and CDR2 as YYEEEE. V was shortened by 4 bases and J by 8 bases, with 12 bases between the two germline ends. The CDR3 is 13 amino acids. CDR3 DNA: TGTGCCAGCAGCCAGGGGAGGGTAGAAAAACTGTTTTTT. It is translated as CASSQGRVEKLFF.

In this sample, this clone turned up a few times. This chain links TRBV7-8 with TRBJ1-1, with 12 nucleotides matching TRBD1. V lost 3 bases and J lost 5; bases outside the gene matches: 4. This CDR3 region has 15 residues. Germline V CDR1 and CDR2: SGHVS, FQNEAQ. The chain's CDR3 is CASSLGQGAVTEAFF. In nucleotides, the CDR3 is TGTGCCAGCAGCTTGGGACAGGGGGCTGTAACTGAAGCTTTCTTT.

This chain uses TRBV5-4 with TRBJ1-1; no firm D call. This CDR3 contains 11 residues. Looked up from germline, CDR1 is SGHNT and CDR2 is YYREEE (reference sequence). V dropped 1 base and J dropped 7 bases, with 5 bases sitting between them. This CDR3 reads CASSLRGEAFF. The CDR3 nucleotides are TGTGCCAGCAGCTTGCGGGGTGAAGCTTTCTTT.

The CDR3 DNA reads as TGCGCCAGCAGTCAATCGGATGACAACACAGATACGCAGTATTTT. As protein: CASSQSDDNTDTQYF. This rearrangement joins TRBV23-1 to TRBJ2-3; D uncertain. TRBV23-1 counts as an open reading frame of uncertain function. V was trimmed by 0 bases and J by 2 bases, leaving 9 bases between them. The CDR3 covers 15 residues.

This clone occurred a few times. This chain connects TRBV15 to TRBJ2-1; 7 bases align to TRBD2. V lost 3 bases and J lost 6; bases outside the gene matches: 5. From germline, CDR1 is LNHNV and CDR2 YYDKDF (reference sequence). The length of the CDR3 is 14 residues. The CDR3 DNA sequence: TGTGCCACCAGCAGCGGGACTACCCTCAATGAGCAGTTCTTC. Its protein is CATSSGTTLNEQFF.

This chain joins TRBV11-3 and TRBJ2-2; 9 bases agree with TRBD2. Germline loops: CDR1 SGHNT, CDR2 YENEEA. The CDR3 is 15 residues long. Trimming cost V 5 bases and J 7 bases; bases outside gene matches: 8. The CDR3 sequence is CASSPGLAGVGELFF. Here the CDR3 DNA reads TGTGCCAGCAGCCCGGGACTAGCCGGTGTCGGGGAGCTGTTTTTT.

The chain is built from TRBV20-1 and TRBJ2-1, with D maybe TRBD2 (5 bases). This CDR3 is built from 11 residues. V dropped 6 bases and J dropped 8 bases, with 11 bases sitting between them. In germline, CDR1 is DFQATT, CDR2 SNEGSKA (reference sequence). CDR3 sequence reads: CSAARADEQFF. The CDR3 DNA sequence: TGCAGTGCGGCCCGAGCGGATGAGCAGTTCTTC.

This rearrangement joins TRBV30 to TRBJ2-1, with D uncertain. The V and J ends lost 4 bases and 2 bases respectively, with 12 bases between them. This CDR3 has 14 amino acids. Germline values: CDR1 GTSNPN, CDR2 SVGIG (reference sequence). The DNA of the CDR3 is TGTGCCTGGAAGGCGGCTAACCCCTACAATGAGCAGTTCTTC. This gives the protein CAWKAANPYNEQFF.

V and J are TRBV19 and TRBJ2-1; 7 nucleotides line up with TRBD2. This CDR3 region has 14 residues. Germline CDR1 is LNHDA and CDR2 is SQIVND (reference sequence). The V gene end was trimmed by 7 bases and the J gene end by 3 bases; junction bases not matched to a gene: 6. As DNA, the CDR3 is TGTGCCAGTACCCCCGGGACTATCTACAATGAGCAGTTCTTC. It translates to CASTPGTIYNEQFF.

In the case of this clone: One end of the junction is discordant with germline, which a read error may explain. The chain recombines TRBV6-5 with TRBJ2-1; TRBD2 aligns across 9 bases. The CDR3 runs 12 residues. Germline assignment: CDR1 MNHEY and CDR2 SVGAGI. CDR3 nucleotide sequence: TGTGCCAGCAGTCCGTTAGCGGGAGCTGTGGTCTTC. Amino acids: CASSPLAGAVVF.

The rearrangement uses TRBV7-9 and TRBJ2-7, with D possibly TRBD2 on 5 matching bases. Between the trimmed V and J ends, which lost 2 bases and 3 bases, there was a span of 5 bases. The CDR3 spans 12 residues. The germline V gene encodes CDR1 SEHNR and CDR2 FQNEAQ (reference sequence). The CDR3 sequence is CASSLSGYEQYF. The CDR3 DNA reads as TGTGCCAGCAGCTTAAGCGGCTACGAGCAGTACTTC.

CDR3: CASSSRTKVQGQFF. DNA of the CDR3: TGTGCCAGTAGTAGTCGGACTAAGGTTCAGGGGCAGTTCTTC. The chain uses TRBV19 and TRBJ2-1, with D possibly being TRBD2 (6 bases). V was trimmed by 4 bases and J by 12 bases, leaving 19 bases between them. The CDR3 length is 14 residues. Germline assignment: CDR1 LNHDA and CDR2 SQIVND (reference sequence). Combining the CDR3 with reference TRBV19 and TRBJ2-1 gives the whole variable domain DGGITQSPKYLFRKEGQNVTLSCEQNLNHDAMYWYRQDPGQGLRLIYYSQIVNDFQKGDIAEGYSVSREKKESFPLTVTSAQKNPTAFYLCASSSRTKVQGQFFGPGTRLTVL.

In its sample, this clone was seen a few times. This rearrangement joins TRBV5-1 to TRBJ2-1; D uncertain. Germline values: CDR1 SGHRS, CDR2 YFSETQ. Trimming left V 4 bases short and J 8 bases short, with 10 bases between. This CDR3 is built from 12 residues. The DNA for the CDR3 is TGCGCCAGCAGCAACGACTTCTATGAGCAGTTCTTC. Its protein is CASSNDFYEQFF.

The chain joins TRBV5-6 to TRBJ2-1; TRBD2 might be the D (6 bases). The CDR3 spans 15 residues. Looked up from germline, CDR1 is SGHDT and CDR2 is YYEEEE. V was cut by 0 bases and J by 9 bases, with 16 bases left in between. CDR3 DNA: TGTGCCAGCAGCTTGGCCGGACTATTGGGGGGTGAGCAGTTCTTC. Translated, it gives CASSLAGLLGGEQFF. Full variable domain (remainder filled in from reference TRBV5-6 and TRBJ2-1): DAGVTQSPTHLIKTRGQQVTLRCSPKSGHDTVSWYQQALGQGPQFIFQYYEEEERQRGNFPDRFSGHQFPNYSSELNVNALLLGDSALYLCASSLAGLLGGEQFFGPGTRLTVL.

In its sample, this clone was seen a few times. The same CDR3 is also encoded by other DNA sequences in this sample. The J gene is TRBJ2-3, the V gene TRBV4-2; 7 positions match TRBD2. The CDR3 totals 16 residues. CDR1 LGHNA and CDR2 YNFKEQ come from the germline V gene. Trimming took 1 base from V and 0 from J; bases not matched to a gene: 4. The CDR3 region is CASSQGLAPSTDTQYF. The CDR3 DNA is TGTGCCAGCAGCCAAGGACTAGCTCCTAGCACAGATACGCAGTATTTT.

This clone was counted only a few times. This rearrangement joins TRBV2 to TRBJ2-2; 10 bases fit TRBD2. Germline CDR1 reads SNHLY; CDR2 reads FYNNEI. This CDR3 region has 14 residues. V trimming: 8 bases; J trimming: 5 bases; junction bases outside the gene matches: 5. Here the CDR3 reads CASFLAGVTGELFF. DNA for the CDR3: TGTGCCAGCTTTCTAGCGGGAGTTACCGGGGAGCTGTTTTTT. Full variable domain (rest looked up from reference TRBV2 and TRBJ2-2): EPEVTQTPSHQVTQMGQEVILRCVPISNHLYFYWYRQILGQKVEFLVSFYNNEISEKSEIFDDQFSVERPDGSNFTLKIRSTKLEDSAMYFCASFLAGVTGELFFGEGSRLTVL.

The rearrangement joins TRBV7-9 to TRBJ2-6, with TRBD1 as a possible D gene (5 bases). The CDR3 spans 14 residues. Germline lookup yields CDR1 SEHNR and CDR2 FQNEAQ (reference sequence). Trimming cost V 4 bases and J 5 bases, with 9 bases left between them. The CDR3 nucleotides are TGTGCCAGCAGCTCCCCAGGGAGGGCCAACGTCCTGACTTTC. This translates into CASSSPGRANVLTF.

This clone turned up a few times. This chain connects TRBV4-2 to TRBJ2-7, with TRBD2 matching 7 bases. J lost 12 bases, V lost 0 bases, and 8 bases had no gene match. There are 13 residues in the CDR3. Germline V gene sequence: CDR1 LGHNA, CDR2 YNFKEQ. The CDR3 loop is CASSQDVQRGPYF. The CDR3 coding sequence is TGTGCCAGCAGCCAAGATGTGCAGCGGGGTCCGTACTTC.

The J gene is TRBJ2-7, the V gene TRBV5-1; the D gene is possibly TRBD1 (6 bases). V was pared by 10 bases and J by 2 bases, with 19 bases between. The CDR3 has 14 residues. CDR1 and CDR2 from the germline V gene are SGHRS and YFSETQ. The CDR3 nucleotides are TGCGCCTCCAAAACCGGGACAACGACCTACGAGCAGTACTTC. It specifies CASKTGTTTYEQYF.

This clone was detected a few times. V and J are TRBV11-2 and TRBJ1-2; TRBD1 is a possible D gene (5 bases). CDR3 length: 13 residues. The germline V and J ends were trimmed by 2 bases and 7 bases, with 11 bases remaining between them. Germline assignment: CDR1 SGHAT and CDR2 FQNNGV. The CDR3 reads CASSLRGTGGYTF. The CDR3 coding sequence is TGTGCCAGCAGCTTACGAGGGACTGGTGGCTACACCTTC.

In this sample, this clone turned up a few times. The V call is TRBV7-3, the J call TRBJ2-3, with D unclear. This CDR3 spans 15 amino acids. Trimming shortened V by 1 base and J by 1 base, and 9 bases separated the two germline ends. CDR1 is SGHTA, CDR2 FQGTGA, per germline. This chain's CDR3 is CASSLRLGGTDTQYF. The CDR3 bases are TGTGCCAGCAGCTTAAGGCTAGGAGGCACAGATACGCAGTATTTT.